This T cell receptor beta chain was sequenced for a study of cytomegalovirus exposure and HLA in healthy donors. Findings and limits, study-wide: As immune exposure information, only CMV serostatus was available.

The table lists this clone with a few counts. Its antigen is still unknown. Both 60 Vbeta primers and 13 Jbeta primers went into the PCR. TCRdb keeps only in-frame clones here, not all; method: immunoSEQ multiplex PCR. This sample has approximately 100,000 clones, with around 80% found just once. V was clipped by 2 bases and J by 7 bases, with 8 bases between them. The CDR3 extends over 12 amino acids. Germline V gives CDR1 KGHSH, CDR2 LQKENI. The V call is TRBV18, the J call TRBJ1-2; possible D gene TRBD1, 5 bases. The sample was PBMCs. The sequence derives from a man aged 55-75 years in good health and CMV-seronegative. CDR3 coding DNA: TGTGCCAGCTCACCAGCAGGGCCTGGCTACACCTTC. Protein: CASSPAGPGYTF.